Sequencing of this T cell receptor beta chain was carried out in a study of tumor-infiltrating lymphocytes in primary liver carcinoma. Study at large: Tissue type made little difference to sample yields of roughly 3.5 to 8 million productive TCRbeta reads.

With a constant-region primer, TCR beta cDNA was made from approximately 500 ng of total RNA. TCR beta libraries came from three nested multiplex PCR rounds using slightly modified ARM-PCR. Each of the first two PCR rounds ran roughly 9 cycles with TRBV1-TRBV30 forward and C-beta reverse primers. TCRdb analysed the multiplex PCR reads with MiXCR anew, one entry per CDR3 protein. The sample lists fewer than 250,000 distinct CDR3 sequences, 65% occurring once. The table lists this clonotype with many counts. Its matching antigen is unknown. Trimming cost V 2 bases and J 10 bases; bases outside gene matches: 6. CDR1 is SGHAT, CDR2 FQNNGV, per germline. The CDR3 extends over 14 amino acids. Findings and caveats of the study: Reduced overlap was seen in tumor-adjacent and tumor-blood pairs versus tumor region pairs.

RNA was extracted from whole blood without cell sorting, alongside germline DNA. Sequencing was done on a sample of peripheral blood. The receptor was derived from a woman aged 55-69 years with primary liver carcinoma and hepatitis B virus infection. The chain combines TRBV11-2 with TRBJ2-1; 9 bases map to TRBD2. CDR3: CASSLLAGKGEQFF. In DNA form, the CDR3 reads TGTGCCAGCAGCTTACTAGCGGGGAAAGGGGAGCAGTTCTTC. The whole variable domain, remainder taken from reference TRBV11-2 and TRBJ2-1, is EAGVAQSPRYKIIEKRQSVAFWCNPISGHATLYWYQQILGQGPKLLIQFQNNGVVDDSQLPKDRFSAERLKGVDSTLKIQPAKLEDSAVYLCASSLLAGKGEQFFGPGTRLTVL.